These 16 T cell receptor beta chains originate from one sample sequenced in a study of OX40 agonist ivuxolimab in advanced cancers. Sequencing used immunoSEQ multiplex PCR; TCRdb keeps in-frame clones, though not all of them. The sample has about 15,000 clones; around 90% are singletons. Sequences were derived from CD4+ or CD8+ T cells sorted from blood, sampled in a trial of the OX40 agonist ivuxolimab. The receptors shown here come from an adult with an advanced solid tumor such as melanoma, head and neck, liver or kidney cancer.

In nucleotides, the CDR3 is TGTGCCAGCAGCCAGGGGACTTTTCAGGGGGGTGAAGCTTTCTTT. The encoded protein is CASSQGTFQGGEAFF. The chain combines TRBV4-2 with TRBJ1-1; 7 positions agree with TRBD1. The V segment lost 3 bases and the J segment 7 bases; nucleotides outside the gene matches: 11. The CDR3 has 15 residues. Germline values: CDR1 LGHNA, CDR2 YNFKEQ.

V gene TRBV13 combines with J gene TRBJ2-1, with 10 bases matching TRBD2. The CDR3 spans 16 residues. V lost 1 base, J lost 6 bases, and 6 bases stayed unmatched. Germline values: CDR1 PRHDT, CDR2 FYEKMQ (reference sequence). The CDR3 protein is CASSLAVAGGGNEQFF. The CDR3, as DNA: TGTGCCAGCAGCTTAGCGGTAGCGGGAGGTGGCAATGAGCAGTTCTTC.

The chain has TRBV10-3 and TRBJ2-7; TRBD1 matches 10 bases. The V gene end was trimmed by 10 bases and the J gene end by 2 bases; junction bases not matched to a gene: 2. Germline values: CDR1 ENHRY, CDR2 SYGVKD. This CDR3 spans 12 amino acids. The CDR3: CATGTGAYEQYF. The CDR3 DNA is TGTGCCACAGGGACAGGGGCCTACGAGCAGTACTTC.

J is TRBJ2-7 and V is TRBV7-8, with TRBD2 matching over 10 bases. CDR1 is SGHVS, CDR2 FQNEAQ, per germline. With 1 base clipped from V and 2 bases from J, the junction kept 5 bases outside the gene matches. The CDR3 totals 16 residues. The CDR3 reads CASSLGSLAGAYEQYF. The CDR3 DNA is TGTGCCAGCAGCTTAGGTTCCCTAGCGGGGGCCTACGAGCAGTACTTC. The full variable domain, with the rest looked up from reference TRBV7-8 and TRBJ2-7, is GAGVSQSPRYKVAKRGQDVALRCDPISGHVSLFWYQQALGQGPEFLTYFQNEAQLDKSGLPSDRFFAERPEGSVSTLKIQRTQQEDSAVYLCASSLGSLAGAYEQYFGPGTRLTVT.

The chain employs TRBV9 and TRBJ2-1, with D uncertain. CDR1 is SGDLS, CDR2 YYNGEE, per germline. V lost 0 bases, J lost 0 bases, and 7 bases lay in between. This CDR3 has 15 residues. In nucleotides, the CDR3 is TGTGCCAGCAGCGTAGCAGAAAGCTCCTACAATGAGCAGTTCTTC. It translates to CASSVAESSYNEQFF.

This rearrangement joins TRBV6-5 to TRBJ2-2, with no clear D. Trimming took off 1 base at V and 5 bases at J, with 2 bases between the two ends. Germline V gives CDR1 MNHEY, CDR2 SVGAGI. The CDR3 extends over 12 amino acids. CDR3 DNA sequence: TGTGCCAGCAGTTACTGGACCGGGGAGCTGTTTTTT. Its translation is CASSYWTGELFF.

Only a few counts were recorded for this clone. V and J are TRBV4-1 and TRBJ2-1; the D gene is possibly TRBD2 (5 bases). There are 14 residues in the CDR3. Deletions cut 0 bases from V and 10 bases from J, with 13 bases between. Germline values: CDR1 MGHRA, CDR2 YSYEKL. The CDR3 sequence: CASSQEEAAWEQFF. CDR3 in DNA: TGCGCCAGCAGCCAAGAGGAGGCGGCCTGGGAGCAGTTCTTC.

This clone was seen once. The chain links TRBV4-1 to TRBJ2-2, with D perhaps matching TRBD2 (5 bases). V shed 1 base and J shed 4 bases, with 16 bases lying between them. The germline V gene encodes CDR1 MGHRA and CDR2 YSYEKL. This CDR3 comprises 17 residues. The CDR3 DNA follows: TGCGCCAGCAGCCAAGCCCCCCCTCCAGGAGGCACCGGGGAGCTGTTTTTT. Protein sequence: CASSQAPPPGGTGELFF.

V gene TRBV10-2 combines with J gene TRBJ2-1, with 8 positions matching TRBD2. From germline, CDR1 is WSHSY and CDR2 SAAADI. The CDR3 totals 14 residues. Trimming at V came to 6 bases and at J to 10 bases, leaving 11 bases not matched to a gene. The CDR3 sequence: CASRQSVSGSEQFF. The CDR3 DNA is TGCGCCAGCAGACAAAGTGTAAGCGGGAGCGAGCAGTTCTTC.

The chain combines TRBV9 with TRBJ2-7; 8 bases are shared with TRBD2. There are 18 residues in the CDR3. J was trimmed by 5 bases and V by 0 bases; bases with no gene match: 16. CDR1 and CDR2 from the germline V gene are SGDLS and YYNGEE. This CDR3 is CASSVEASGSGPSHEQYF. The CDR3 DNA reads as TGTGCCAGCAGCGTAGAGGCTAGCGGGTCCGGTCCCAGCCACGAGCAGTACTTC.

In its sample, this clone was seen once. This sequence joins TRBV7-6 and TRBJ2-3; 12 positions agree with TRBD2. The CDR3 runs 15 residues. In germline, CDR1 is SGHVS, CDR2 FNYEAQ. The junction had 4 bases not matched to a gene; V was cut back by 5 bases and J by 4 bases. CDR3 sequence: CASSRTSGAADTQYF. Here the CDR3 DNA reads TGTGCCAGCAGCCGGACTAGCGGGGCCGCAGATACGCAGTATTTT.

The sample holds one count of this clone. This chain connects TRBV5-1 to TRBJ2-3, with D possibly matching TRBD2 (6 bases). This CDR3 is built from 15 residues. From germline, CDR1 is SGHRS and CDR2 YFSETQ. Trimming left V 5 bases short and J 1 base short, with 14 bases between. The CDR3 sequence is CASRYTSYGTDTQYF. The CDR3 nucleotides read TGCGCCAGCAGGTATACTAGCTATGGCACAGATACGCAGTATTTT.

This clone came up once. The CDR3 DNA reads TGTGCCAGCAGCTTAGGGGGACAGGGGGCGCTGAACGGCTACACCTTC. This sequence encodes CASSLGGQGALNGYTF. The chain uses TRBV7-6 and TRBJ1-2, with TRBD1 matching 12 bases. CDR3 size: 16 residues. Germline values: CDR1 SGHVS, CDR2 FNYEAQ. J lost 8 bases, V lost 1 base, and 8 bases had no gene match.

The chain has TRBV6-6 and TRBJ1-1; no clear D. This CDR3 comprises 12 residues. The V and J ends lost 5 bases and 4 bases respectively, with 8 bases between them. The V gene's germline CDR1 is MNHNY and CDR2 SVGAGI (reference sequence). The CDR3 region has the DNA TGTGCCAGCAGTAATACTGCCACTGAAGCTTTCTTT. This translates into CASSNTATEAFF.

The J gene is TRBJ2-5, the V gene TRBV19; D is perhaps TRBD1 or TRBD2 (5 bases each). The CDR3 is 14 amino acids. V was trimmed by 5 bases and J by 0 bases, leaving 10 bases between them. CDR1 is LNHDA, CDR2 SQIVND, per germline (reference sequence). The CDR3 coding sequence is TGTGCCAGTAGTCAGGGACGGAACCAAGAGACCCAGTACTTC. This gives the protein CASSQGRNQETQYF.

The gene calls are TRBV7-8 and TRBJ2-1, with 9 bases lining up with TRBD2. In germline, CDR1 is SGHVS, CDR2 FQNEAQ. J was trimmed by 2 bases and V by 1 base; bases with no gene match: 6. This CDR3 region has 17 residues. The CDR3 bases are TGTGCCAGCAGCTTAGAGGTCAGACTAGCGGCCTACAATGAGCAGTTCTTC. Translating it yields CASSLEVRLAAYNEQFF.